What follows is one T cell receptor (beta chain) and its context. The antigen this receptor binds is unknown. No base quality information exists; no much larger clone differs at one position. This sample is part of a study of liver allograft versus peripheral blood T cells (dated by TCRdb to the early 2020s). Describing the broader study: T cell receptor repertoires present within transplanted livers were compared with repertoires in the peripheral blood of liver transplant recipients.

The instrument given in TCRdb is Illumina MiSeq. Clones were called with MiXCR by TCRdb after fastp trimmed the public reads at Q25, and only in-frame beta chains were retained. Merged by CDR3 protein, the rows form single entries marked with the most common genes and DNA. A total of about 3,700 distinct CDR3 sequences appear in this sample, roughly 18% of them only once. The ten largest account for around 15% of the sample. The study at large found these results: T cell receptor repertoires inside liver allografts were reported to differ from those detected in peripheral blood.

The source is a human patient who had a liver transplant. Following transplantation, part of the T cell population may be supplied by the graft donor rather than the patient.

CDR3 protein: CASSVEVGADTQYF. In nucleotides, the sequence is TGTGCCAGCAGCGTAGAGGTAGGAGCAGATACGCAGTATTTT. The chain is encoded by TRBV9 joined to TRBJ2-3; no confident D gene assignment can be made. The germline V gene yields SGDLS for CDR1 and YYNGEE for CDR2. The CDR3 runs 14 amino acids, cysteine and phenylalanine included. Just the 42-base CDR3 DNA is kept, in frame starting at base 1. V gives up 0 bases and J gives up 4 bases, and the segment between their germline ends measures 9 bases.